The 5 T cell receptor beta chains in this list originate from one sample, sequenced in a study of regulatory T cells in long-lasting Graves disease. Time point noted: persistent/refractory GD, antithyroid drugs over 5 years with positive TRAb. PBMC-derived RNA was used for the TCR library. Arm-PCR of CDR3 regions and iRepertoire HTBI primers were used to build TCR beta libraries. TCRdb fed the multiplex PCR reads into MiXCR, producing one record per CDR3 protein. The top ten hold over 11% of the sample, which has more than 350,000 distinct CDR3 sequences, approximately 22% seen once. The sequences come from peripheral blood mononuclear cells (PBMCs), collected when the disease was refractory, from a patient treated with antithyroid drugs. The receptors originated from a female donor with Graves disease.

This clonotype was observed a handful of times. This rearrangement joins TRBV5-1 to TRBJ2-7; TRBD2 matches at 10 bases. Germline values: CDR1 SGHRS, CDR2 YFSETQ. This CDR3 has 16 amino acids. The V segment lost 4 bases and the J segment 4 bases; nucleotides outside the gene matches: 11. CDR3 DNA: TGCGCCAGCAGCGAAAGGCCCGGGACTAGCGATTACGAGCAGTACTTC. Protein product: CASSERPGTSDYEQYF.

This clonotype has ten or more counts. J is TRBJ2-7 and V is TRBV20-1; D is perhaps TRBD1 (5 bases). This CDR3 region has 13 residues. The germline V gene encodes CDR1 DFQATT and CDR2 SNEGSKA (reference sequence). V lost 6 bases to trimming and J lost 2 bases, with 14 bases between them. In nucleotides, the CDR3 is TGCAGTGCCGCAGCCGGACAACCCTACGAGCAGTACTTC. Translated: CSAAAGQPYEQYF.

This clonotype was counted many times. The rearrangement links TRBV6-1 to TRBJ2-5, with D possibly matching TRBD2 (6 bases). The V end lost 6 bases, the J end lost 7 bases, and 15 bases lay between the germline ends. CDR1 and CDR2 (germline): MNHNS, SASEGT. The CDR3 sequence is 13 residues long. The CDR3 nucleotides read TGTGCCAGCAGAACAAAGGAGGGCGCGACCCAGTACTTC. Protein sequence: CASRTKEGATQYF.

This clonotype was detected ten times or more. V gene TRBV5-1 combines with J gene TRBJ2-7; D gene uncertain. V was pared by 0 bases and J by 0 bases, with 7 bases between. The CDR3 runs to 14 residues. Germline V gives CDR1 SGHRS, CDR2 YFSETQ. CDR3 DNA sequence: TGCGCCAGCAGCTTGGCCGACGGCTCCTACGAGCAGTACTTC. It specifies CASSLADGSYEQYF.

In this sample, this clonotype turned up many times. The chain joins TRBV2 to TRBJ2-7; 9 nucleotides match TRBD1. The trim removed 6 bases at V and 2 bases at J, leaving 5 bases unmatched. This CDR3 spans 14 amino acids. Germline values: CDR1 SNHLY, CDR2 FYNNEI. CDR3 sequence (DNA): TGTGCCAGCAGCCAGAACAGGGGGCCCTACGAGCAGTACTTC. It is translated as CASSQNRGPYEQYF.